Each of the 5 T cell receptor beta chains below was sequenced from the same sample in a study of read filtering for tumor transcriptome and immune sequencing (dated by TCRdb to 2020 to 2022). Data came from an Illumina HiSeq 4000. TCR libraries were built from approximately 0.4 ug RNA with the Immunoverse kit, using molecular barcoded adaptors covering alpha/delta and beta/gamma chains. In-frame beta chains were kept once TCRdb had trimmed the public reads at Q25 with fastp and called clones with MiXCR. For every CDR3 protein sequence, its rows merge into one entry that carries the most common genes and DNA. Here the sample has tens of thousands of distinct CDR3 sequences; 20% to 25% occur a single time. About 18% of the sample is held by the ten biggest clonotypes. The sequenced material came from a population of CD138-negative cells sorted from bone marrow. The cell subset or site label here, explained by the study, means: bone marrow mononuclear cells depleted of CD138+ plasma/myeloma cells by negative magnetic selection. These receptors originate from a donor aged 40 or over with multiple myeloma.

This clonotype was recorded many times. V usage is TRBV11-2 and J usage is TRBJ1-1; D gene unclear. Trimming shortened V by 1 base and J by 2 bases, and 8 bases separated the two germline ends. This CDR3 is built from 14 residues. Germline CDR1 and CDR2: SGHAT and FQNNGV. CDR3: CASSLVGRNTEAFF. The CDR3 coding sequence is TGTGCCAGCAGCTTAGTGGGCAGAAACACTGAAGCTTTCTTT.

Ten or more counts support this clonotype. This chain links TRBV6-1 with TRBJ2-7; possible D gene TRBD2, 6 bases. Trimming shortened V by 6 bases and J by 1 base, and 10 bases separated the two germline ends. The germline V gene encodes CDR1 MNHNS and CDR2 SASEGT. This CDR3 is built from 13 residues. CDR3 DNA: TGTGCCAGCAGGTCGGGGGAATCCTACGAGCAGTACTTC. Protein: CASRSGESYEQYF.

This clonotype came up many times. This sequence joins TRBV23-1 and TRBJ2-1, with D tentatively TRBD1 (6 bases). TRBV23-1 is classed as an ORF, of uncertain function. The V and J ends lost 6 bases and 3 bases respectively, with 18 bases between them. The CDR3 sequence is 16 residues long. CDR3 nucleotides: TGCGCCAGCAGACGATGGATGGACAGATTCTACAATGAGCAGTTCTTC. Amino acid sequence: CASRRWMDRFYNEQFF.

In the case of this clonotype: One base away lies a much larger clone, so this may be a sequencing read error. This chain joins TRBV29-1 and TRBJ1-1; 12 positions match TRBD1. This CDR3 is built from 13 residues. Looked up from germline, CDR1 is SQVTM and CDR2 is ANQGSEA. The CDR3 here is CSAEGQGATEASF. For the CDR3, the DNA is TGCAGCGCCGAGGGACAGGGGGCTACTGAAGCTTCCTTT.

The chain combines TRBV19 with TRBJ1-5; D perhaps matches TRBD1 (6 bases). Trimming took 3 bases from V and 2 from J, leaving 17 bases between them. Germline-derived CDR1 and CDR2 are LNHDA and SQIVND (reference sequence). The CDR3 extends over 17 amino acids. CDR3 in DNA: TGTGCCAGTAGTATTCTTGGGGGGCTTGGAGGCAATCAGCCCCAGCATTTT. Its protein is CASSILGGLGGNQPQHF.